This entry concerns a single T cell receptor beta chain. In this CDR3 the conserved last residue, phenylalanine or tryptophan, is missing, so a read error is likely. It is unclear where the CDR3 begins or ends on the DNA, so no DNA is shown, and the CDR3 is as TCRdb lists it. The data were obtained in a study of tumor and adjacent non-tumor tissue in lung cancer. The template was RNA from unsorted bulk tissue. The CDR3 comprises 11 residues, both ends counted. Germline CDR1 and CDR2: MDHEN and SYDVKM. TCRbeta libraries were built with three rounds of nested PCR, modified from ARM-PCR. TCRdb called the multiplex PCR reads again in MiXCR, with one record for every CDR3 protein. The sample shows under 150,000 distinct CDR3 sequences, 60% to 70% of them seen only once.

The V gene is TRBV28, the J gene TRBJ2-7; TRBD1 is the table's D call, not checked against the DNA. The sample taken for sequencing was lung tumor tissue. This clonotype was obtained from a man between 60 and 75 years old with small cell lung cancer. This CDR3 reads CASGGQYEHYY.